This T cell receptor (beta chain) originates from a study of T cell changes during pregnancy in multiple sclerosis. Repertoires were generated with immunoSEQ multiplex PCR, while TCRdb's copy carries only in-frame clones and drops some. The sample lists some 30,000 clones; 80% to 90% were seen once. This clone was found once. J lost 5 bases, V lost 4 bases, and 4 bases had no gene match. This CDR3 is built from 14 residues. Germline CDR1 is SNHLY and CDR2 is FYNNEI. This TCR derives from a female donor with multiple sclerosis, enrolled in a pregnancy study. Material: CD8+ T cells from peripheral blood mononuclear cells, obtained in the second trimester of pregnancy. V is TRBV2 and J is TRBJ2-7; 11 positions match TRBD1. The CDR3 sequence is CASSGTGGRDEQYF. The CDR3 coding sequence is TGTGCCAGCAGTGGGACAGGGGGCAGGGACGAGCAGTACTTC.